Following are 15 T cell receptor beta chains from one sample sequenced in a study of T cell responses to AZD1222 COVID-19 vaccine. Measured with immunoSEQ multiplex PCR; TCRdb has only the in-frame clones, and not every one. The repertoire includes about 100,000 clones, around nine tenths of them detected once, and more than 15% sits in the top ten. This sample comprised peripheral blood, obtained on day 0 of AZD1222 vaccination. These receptors were obtained from an adult in good health.

This clone showed up just a few times. V usage is TRBV12-5 and J usage is TRBJ2-5, with unresolved D. There are 12 residues in the CDR3. Trimming removed 6 bases from V and 5 bases from J, with 10 bases in between. Germline CDR1 LGHNT, CDR2 FRNRAP. CDR3 residues: CASGPLGETQYF. The CDR3 DNA reads as TGTGCTAGTGGACCCTTAGGGGAGACCCAGTACTTC.

This clone came up a few times. The rearrangement joins TRBV9 to TRBJ1-6; 10 bases align to TRBD1. This CDR3 contains 15 residues. Trimming took 5 bases from V and 8 from J; bases not matched to a gene: 7. Germline-derived CDR1 and CDR2 are SGDLS and YYNGEE. The CDR3 nucleotides are TGTGCCAGCAGGGAAGGGACAGGGGAACATTCACCCCTCCACTTT. Translation gives CASREGTGEHSPLHF.

This chain connects TRBV27 to TRBJ2-7, with 12 bases lining up with TRBD2. V lost 6 bases to trimming and J lost 3 bases; unmatched junction nucleotides: 3. Per germline, CDR1 MNHEY and CDR2 SMNVEV (reference sequence). CDR3 length: 14 residues. The CDR3 here is CASSTTSGSYEQYF. CDR3 bases: TGTGCCAGCAGCACGACTAGCGGGAGCTACGAGCAGTACTTC.

This clone was observed once. The CDR3: CASSPFQGNGYTF. DNA of the CDR3: TGTGCCAGCAGTCCCTTTCAGGGGAATGGCTACACCTTC. V usage is TRBV6-5 and J usage is TRBJ1-2; D is perhaps TRBD1 (6 bases). This CDR3 has 13 amino acids. CDR1 and CDR2 from the germline V gene are MNHEY and SVGAGI. V dropped 5 bases and J dropped 6 bases, with 13 bases sitting between them.

The CDR3 region is CASRGTGDGYTF. The CDR3 DNA reads TGTGCCAGCAGGGGGACAGGAGACGGCTACACCTTC. The chain joins TRBV12-3 or TRBV12-4 to TRBJ1-2; 8 nucleotides align to TRBD1. The CDR3 is 12 residues long. V lost 6 bases to trimming and J lost 8 bases; unmatched junction nucleotides: 5.

Written as DNA, the CDR3 is TGTGCCAGCAGCGTTCAGGGTTTAGGATCCTACGAGCAGTACTTC. Its protein product is CASSVQGLGSYEQYF. The chain couples TRBV9 to TRBJ2-7, with a possible D match to TRBD1 (5 bases). V lost 2 bases and J lost 1, with 13 bases in between. This CDR3 region has 15 residues. Germline CDR1 and CDR2: SGDLS and YYNGEE.

The CDR3 DNA reads TGTGCCATCAGTGGGATAGCGGAGGTCTACAATGAGCAGTTCTTC. As protein: CAISGIAEVYNEQFF. The gene calls are TRBV10-3 and TRBJ2-1; D possibly corresponds to TRBD2 (6 bases). The CDR3 runs to 15 residues. The V end lost 4 bases, the J end lost 3 bases, and 13 bases lay between the germline ends. CDR1 is ENHRY, CDR2 SYGVKD, per germline.

The V call is TRBV19, the J call TRBJ2-3; D is ambiguous. Germline V gene data show CDR1 as LNHDA and CDR2 as SQIVND (reference sequence). The V gene lost 5 bases and the J gene lost 6 bases, with 12 bases spanning the gap. The CDR3 is made up of 13 amino acids. CDR3 sequence reads: CASSLQPEDTQYF. The CDR3, as DNA: TGTGCCAGTAGTCTACAGCCGGAGGATACGCAGTATTTT.

This sequence joins TRBV3-1 (or the pseudogene TRBV3-2) and TRBJ1-4; D is possibly TRBD1 (6 bases). Trimming removed 7 bases at V and 0 bases at J, with 18 bases between. Germline lookup yields CDR1 LGHDT and CDR2 YNNKEL (reference sequence). This CDR3 is built from 17 residues. The CDR3 sequence: CASTNRQDFATNEKLFF. The CDR3 coding sequence is TGTGCCAGCACCAATAGACAGGATTTCGCAACTAATGAAAAACTGTTTTTT.

The chain carries TRBV30 and TRBJ2-7; TRBD1 agrees at 11 bases. The length of the CDR3 is 15 residues. V lost 3 bases to trimming and J lost 3 bases; unmatched junction nucleotides: 7. Germline V gene sequence: CDR1 GTSNPN, CDR2 SVGIG (reference sequence). CDR3 protein: CAWSLGQGAIYEQYF. CDR3 bases: TGTGCCTGGAGCCTTGGACAGGGGGCAATCTACGAGCAGTACTTC.

The CDR3 DNA sequence: TGTGCCATCAGTGCTGGCGGGGGGCTAACAAATGAGCAGTTCTTC. It encodes CAISAGGGLTNEQFF. This rearrangement joins TRBV10-3 to TRBJ2-1; 8 bases line up with TRBD2. J was trimmed by 7 bases and V by 4 bases; bases with no gene match: 9. The length of the CDR3 is 15 residues. Germline assignment: CDR1 ENHRY and CDR2 SYGVKD.

The chain carries TRBV6-5 and TRBJ1-2, with TRBD1 matching 7 bases. Germline trimming cut 5 bases from V and 2 bases from J; bases unmatched to any gene: 5. Germline loops: CDR1 MNHEY, CDR2 SVGAGI. The CDR3 has 14 residues. In DNA form, the CDR3 reads TGTGCCAGCAGTCAGGGACAGCAGAACTATGGCTACACCTTC. This codes for CASSQGQQNYGYTF.

The chain couples TRBV5-8 to TRBJ1-5; unclear D gene. Trimming removed 3 bases from V and 9 bases from J, with 7 bases in between. The germline CDR1 and CDR2 sequences are SGHTS and YDEGEE. The CDR3 contains 11 residues. The CDR3: CASSYPGPQHF. In DNA form, the CDR3 reads TGTGCCAGCAGCTATCCGGGGCCCCAGCATTTT.

V gene TRBV5-6 combines with J gene TRBJ1-1; D is perhaps TRBD1 (5 bases). The germline gives CDR1 SGHDT, CDR2 YYEEEE. V lost 3 bases and J lost 11, with 17 bases in between. The CDR3 covers 13 residues. CDR3: CASSSSGGEMAFF. The CDR3 DNA follows: TGTGCCAGCAGCTCCAGCGGGGGAGAGATGGCTTTCTTT. Filled out from reference TRBV5-6 and TRBJ1-1, the complete variable domain reads DAGVTQSPTHLIKTRGQQVTLRCSPKSGHDTVSWYQQALGQGPQFIFQYYEEEERQRGNFPDRFSGHQFPNYSSELNVNALLLGDSALYLCASSSSGGEMAFFGQGTRLTVV.

The V call is TRBV6-5, the J call TRBJ2-2; no clear D gene. Germline CDR1 reads MNHEY; CDR2 reads SVGAGI. CDR3 size: 15 residues. Trimming shortened V by 2 bases and J by 7 bases, and 14 bases separated the two germline ends. The CDR3 here is CASSYLGRPGGELFF. As DNA, the CDR3 is TGTGCCAGCAGTTACCTTGGCAGACCTGGCGGGGAGCTGTTTTTT.